This T cell receptor beta chain was found in a study of glioma-infiltrating T cells. Points from the study as a whole: Gliomas, especially low-grade, showed above-expected tissue-blood divergence; non-neoplastic patients showed below.

TCR alpha and beta CDR3 regions were amplified from RNA using iRepertoire nested multiplex PCR. TCRdb reanalysed the multiplex PCR reads using MiXCR and keeps one entry per CDR3 protein. The data show about 180,000 distinct CDR3 sequences, 43% seen once. For this clonotype: Antigen: not known. An end of the junction does not agree with germline; a read error may underlie this.

CDR1 and CDR2 (germline): MNHNS, SASEGT. CDR3 size: 13 residues. Sequenced sample: glioma tissue, nonneoplastic brain tissue, or PBMCs (not recorded which). This clonotype originated in a human donor with low-grade glioma or glioblastoma, undergoing nonglioma brain surgery, or in good health (not recorded which). J is TRBJ1-2 and V is TRBV6-1, with 7 bases fitting TRBD1. CDR3 DNA sequence: TGTGTCAGCAGTGAAGGGGGCGGACGAGTCTACACCTTC. As protein: CVSSEGGGRVYTF.